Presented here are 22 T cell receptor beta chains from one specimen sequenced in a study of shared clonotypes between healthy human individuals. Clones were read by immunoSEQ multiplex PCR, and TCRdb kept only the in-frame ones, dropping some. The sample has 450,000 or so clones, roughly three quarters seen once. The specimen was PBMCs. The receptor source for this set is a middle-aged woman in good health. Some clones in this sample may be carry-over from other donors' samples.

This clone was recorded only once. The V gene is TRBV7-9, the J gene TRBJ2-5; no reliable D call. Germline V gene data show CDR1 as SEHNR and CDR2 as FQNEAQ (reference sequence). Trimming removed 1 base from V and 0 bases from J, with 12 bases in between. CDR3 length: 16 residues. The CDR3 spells CASSLGLTLHQETQYF. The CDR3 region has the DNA TGTGCCAGCAGCTTAGGGTTGACTCTCCACCAAGAGACCCAGTACTTC. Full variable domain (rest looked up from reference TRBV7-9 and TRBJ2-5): DTGVSQNPRHKITKRGQNVTFRCDPISEHNRLYWYRQTLGQGPEFLTYFQNEAQLEKSRLLSDRFSAERPKGSFSTLEIQRTEQGDSAMYLCASSLGLTLHQETQYFGPGTRLLVL.

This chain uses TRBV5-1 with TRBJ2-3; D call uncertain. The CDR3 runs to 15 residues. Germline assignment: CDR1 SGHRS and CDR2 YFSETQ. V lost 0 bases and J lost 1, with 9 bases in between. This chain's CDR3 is CASSLAWQGTDTQYF. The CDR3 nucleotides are TGCGCCAGCAGCTTGGCGTGGCAGGGCACAGATACGCAGTATTTT.

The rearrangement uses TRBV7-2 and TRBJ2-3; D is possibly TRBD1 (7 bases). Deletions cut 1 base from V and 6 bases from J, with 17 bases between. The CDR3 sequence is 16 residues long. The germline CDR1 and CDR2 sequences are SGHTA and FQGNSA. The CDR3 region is CASSLVISQGGDTQYF. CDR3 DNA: TGTGCCAGCAGCTTAGTTATTAGTCAGGGGGGCGATACGCAGTATTTT.

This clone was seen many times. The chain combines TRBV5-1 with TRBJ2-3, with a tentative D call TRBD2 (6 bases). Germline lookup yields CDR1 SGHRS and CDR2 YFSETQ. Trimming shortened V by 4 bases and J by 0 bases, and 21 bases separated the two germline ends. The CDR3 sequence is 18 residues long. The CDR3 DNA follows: TGCGCCAGCAGCCTCCTACGGGGTTACGGGAGAAGCACAGATACGCAGTATTTT. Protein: CASSLLRGYGRSTDTQYF.

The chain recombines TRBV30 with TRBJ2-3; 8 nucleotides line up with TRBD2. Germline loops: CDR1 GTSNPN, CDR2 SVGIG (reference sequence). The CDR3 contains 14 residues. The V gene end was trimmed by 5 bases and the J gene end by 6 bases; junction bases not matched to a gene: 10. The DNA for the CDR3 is TGTGCCTGGGGTAGCGGGACCGTTTCCGATACGCAGTATTTT. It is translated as CAWGSGTVSDTQYF. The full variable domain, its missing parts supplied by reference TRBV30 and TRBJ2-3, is SQTIHQWPATLVQPVGSPLSLECTVEGTSNPNLYWYRQAAGRGLQLLFYSVGIGQISSEVPQNLSASRPQDRQFILSSKKLLLSDSGFYLCAWGSGTVSDTQYFGPGTRLTVL.

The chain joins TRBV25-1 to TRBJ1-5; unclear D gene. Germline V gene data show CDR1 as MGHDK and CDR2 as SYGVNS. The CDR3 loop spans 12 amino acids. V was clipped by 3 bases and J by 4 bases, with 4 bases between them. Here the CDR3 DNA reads TGTGCCAGCAGTGAGGAGAATCAGCCCCAGCATTTT. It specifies CASSEENQPQHF.

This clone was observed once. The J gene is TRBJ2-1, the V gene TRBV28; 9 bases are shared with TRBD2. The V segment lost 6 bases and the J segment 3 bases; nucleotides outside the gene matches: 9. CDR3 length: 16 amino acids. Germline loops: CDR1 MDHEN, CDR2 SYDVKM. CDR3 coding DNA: TGTGCCAGCAGCCCACCACTAGCGGGCCGCTACAATGAGCAGTTCTTC. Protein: CASSPPLAGRYNEQFF.

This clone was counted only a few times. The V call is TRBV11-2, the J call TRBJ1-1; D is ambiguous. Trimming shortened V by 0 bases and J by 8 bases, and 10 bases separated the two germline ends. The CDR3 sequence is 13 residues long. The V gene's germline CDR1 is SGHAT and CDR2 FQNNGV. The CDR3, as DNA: TGTGCCAGCAGCTTAGAGCTGGCTGCCGAAGCTTTCTTT. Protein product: CASSLELAAEAFF.

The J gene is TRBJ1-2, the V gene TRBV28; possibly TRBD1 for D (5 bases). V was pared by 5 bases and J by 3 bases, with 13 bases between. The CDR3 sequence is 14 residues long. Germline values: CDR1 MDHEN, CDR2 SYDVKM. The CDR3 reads CASSTPTAYYGYTF. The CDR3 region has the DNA TGTGCCAGCAGTACCCCGACAGCTTACTATGGCTACACCTTC.

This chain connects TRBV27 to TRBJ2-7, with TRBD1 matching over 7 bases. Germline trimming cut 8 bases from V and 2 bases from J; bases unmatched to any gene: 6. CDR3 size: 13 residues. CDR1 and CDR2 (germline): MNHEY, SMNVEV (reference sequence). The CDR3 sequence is CASPTGLTYEQYF. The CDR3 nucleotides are TGTGCCAGCCCGACAGGGCTTACCTACGAGCAGTACTTC.

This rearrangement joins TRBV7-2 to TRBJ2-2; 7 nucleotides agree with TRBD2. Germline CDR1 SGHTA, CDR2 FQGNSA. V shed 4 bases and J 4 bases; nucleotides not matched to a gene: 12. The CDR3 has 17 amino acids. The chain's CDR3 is CASSSIGLVWGTGELFF. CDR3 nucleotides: TGTGCCAGCAGCTCCATCGGACTAGTTTGGGGCACCGGGGAGCTGTTTTTT. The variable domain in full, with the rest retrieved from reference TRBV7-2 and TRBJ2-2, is GAGVSQSPSNKVTEKGKDVELRCDPISGHTALYWYRQSLGQGLEFLIYFQGNSAPDKSGLPSDRFSAERTGGSVSTLTIQRTQQEDSAVYLCASSSIGLVWGTGELFFGEGSRLTVL.

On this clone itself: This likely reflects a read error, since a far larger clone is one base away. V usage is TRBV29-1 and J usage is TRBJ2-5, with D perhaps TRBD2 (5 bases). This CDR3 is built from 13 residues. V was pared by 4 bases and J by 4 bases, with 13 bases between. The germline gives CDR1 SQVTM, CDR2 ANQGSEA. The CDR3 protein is CSVATNAGETQYF. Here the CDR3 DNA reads TGCAGCGTTGCGACTAACGCAGGAGAGACCCAGTACTTC.

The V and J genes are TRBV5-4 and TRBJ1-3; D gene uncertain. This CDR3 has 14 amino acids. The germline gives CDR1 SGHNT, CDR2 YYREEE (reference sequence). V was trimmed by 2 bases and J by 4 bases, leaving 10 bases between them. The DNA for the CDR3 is TGTGCCAGCAGCTTCCGGGGAGCCGGAAACACCATATATTTT. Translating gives CASSFRGAGNTIYF.

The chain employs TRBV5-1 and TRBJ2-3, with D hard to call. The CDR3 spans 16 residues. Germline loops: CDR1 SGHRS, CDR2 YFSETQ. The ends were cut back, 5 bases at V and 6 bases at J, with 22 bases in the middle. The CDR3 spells CASSTKGIARVDTQYF. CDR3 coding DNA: TGCGCCAGCAGTACCAAAGGGATAGCTAGGGTGGATACGCAGTATTTT.

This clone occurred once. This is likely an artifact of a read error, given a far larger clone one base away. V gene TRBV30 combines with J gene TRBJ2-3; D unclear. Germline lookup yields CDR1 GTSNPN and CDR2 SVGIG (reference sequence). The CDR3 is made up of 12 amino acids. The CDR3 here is CAWSTSTDMQYF. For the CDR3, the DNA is TGTGCCTGGAGCACAAGCACAGATATGCAGTATTTT.

The CDR3 DNA is TGTGCCAGCAGCGTCGGGACAGGGATCCTATATACGCAGTATTTT. Translated: CASSVGTGILYTQYF. The gene calls are TRBV7-8 and TRBJ2-3; 9 bases agree with TRBD1. The CDR3 length is 15 residues. The trim removed 5 bases at V and 7 bases at J, leaving 10 bases unmatched. Looked up from germline, CDR1 is SGHVS and CDR2 is FQNEAQ.

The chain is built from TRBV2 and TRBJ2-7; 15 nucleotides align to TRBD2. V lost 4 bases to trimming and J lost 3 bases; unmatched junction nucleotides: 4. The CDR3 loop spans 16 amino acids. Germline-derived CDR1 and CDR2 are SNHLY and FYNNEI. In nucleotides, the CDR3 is TGTGCCAGCAGTGGGACTAGCGGGAGGGCCCGCTACGAGCAGTACTTC. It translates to CASSGTSGRARYEQYF.

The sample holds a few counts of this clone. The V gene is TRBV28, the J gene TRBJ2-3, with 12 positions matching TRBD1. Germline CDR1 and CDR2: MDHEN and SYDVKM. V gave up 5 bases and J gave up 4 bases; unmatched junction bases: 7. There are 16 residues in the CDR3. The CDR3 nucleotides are TGTGCCAGCAGTACAACCGGGACAGGGGGCGCAGATACGCAGTATTTT. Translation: CASSTTGTGGADTQYF. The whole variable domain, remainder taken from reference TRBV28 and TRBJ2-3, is DVKVTQSSRYLVKRTGEKVFLECVQDMDHENMFWYRQDPGLGLRLIYFSYDVKMKEKGDIPEGYSVSREKKERFSLILESASTNQTSMYLCASSTTGTGGADTQYFGPGTRLTVL.

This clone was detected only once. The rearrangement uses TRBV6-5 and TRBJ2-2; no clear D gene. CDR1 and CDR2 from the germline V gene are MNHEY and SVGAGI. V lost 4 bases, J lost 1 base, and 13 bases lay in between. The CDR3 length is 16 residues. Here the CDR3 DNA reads TGTGCCAGCAGTTTCTCGGCCGACCAGAACACCGGGGAGCTGTTTTTT. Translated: CASSFSADQNTGELFF.

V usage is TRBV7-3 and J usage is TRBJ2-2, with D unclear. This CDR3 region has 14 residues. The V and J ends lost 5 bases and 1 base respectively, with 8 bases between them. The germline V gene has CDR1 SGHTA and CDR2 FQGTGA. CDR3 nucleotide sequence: TGTGCCAGCAGCCCTCGACAGAACACCGGGGAGCTGTTTTTT. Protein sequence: CASSPRQNTGELFF. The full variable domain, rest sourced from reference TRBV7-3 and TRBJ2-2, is GAGVSQTPSNKVTEKGKYVELRCDPISGHTALYWYRQSLGQGPEFLIYFQGTGAADDSGLPNDRFFAVRPEGSVSTLKIQRTERGDSAVYLCASSPRQNTGELFFGEGSRLTVL.

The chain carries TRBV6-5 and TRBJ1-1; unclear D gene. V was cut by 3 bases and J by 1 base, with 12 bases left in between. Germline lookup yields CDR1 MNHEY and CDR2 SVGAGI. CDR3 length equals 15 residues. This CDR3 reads CASSYPGGRNTEAFF. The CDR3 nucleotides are TGTGCCAGCAGTTATCCGGGAGGGAGGAACACTGAAGCTTTCTTT.

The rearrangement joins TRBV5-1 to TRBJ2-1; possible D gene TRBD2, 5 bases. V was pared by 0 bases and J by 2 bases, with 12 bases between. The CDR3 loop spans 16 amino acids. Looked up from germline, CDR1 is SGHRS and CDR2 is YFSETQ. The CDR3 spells CASSLVEGVAYNEQFF. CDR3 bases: TGCGCCAGCAGCTTGGTTGAGGGCGTAGCCTACAATGAGCAGTTCTTC. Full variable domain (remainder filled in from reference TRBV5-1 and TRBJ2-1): KAGVTQTPRYLIKTRGQQVTLSCSPISGHRSVSWYQQTPGQGLQFLFEYFSETQRNKGNFPGRFSGRQFSNSRSEMNVSTLELGDSALYLCASSLVEGVAYNEQFFGPGTRLTVL.